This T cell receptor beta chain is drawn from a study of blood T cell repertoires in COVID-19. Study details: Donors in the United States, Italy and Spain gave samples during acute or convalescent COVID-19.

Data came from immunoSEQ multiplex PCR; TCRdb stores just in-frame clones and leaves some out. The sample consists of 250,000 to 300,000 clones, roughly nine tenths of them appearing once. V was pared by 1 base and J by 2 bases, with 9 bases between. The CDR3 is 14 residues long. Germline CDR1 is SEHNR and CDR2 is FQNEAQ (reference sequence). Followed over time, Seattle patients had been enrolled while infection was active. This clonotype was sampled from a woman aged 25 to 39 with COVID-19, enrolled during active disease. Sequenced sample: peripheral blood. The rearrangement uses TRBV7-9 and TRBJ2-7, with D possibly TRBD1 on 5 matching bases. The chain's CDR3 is CASSLDRNPYEQYF. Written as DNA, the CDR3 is TGTGCCAGCAGCTTAGACAGGAATCCCTACGAGCAGTACTTC. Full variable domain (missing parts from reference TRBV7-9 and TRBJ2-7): DTGVSQNPRHKITKRGQNVTFRCDPISEHNRLYWYRQTLGQGPEFLTYFQNEAQLEKSRLLSDRFSAERPKGSFSTLEIQRTEQGDSAMYLCASSLDRNPYEQYFGPGTRLTVT.